These 30 T cell receptor beta chains were all obtained from the same sample, sequenced in a study of T cells in Graves' hyperthyroidism and ophthalmopathy. Amplification targeted TCR beta CDR3 regions from RNA transcripts. HTBI primers were the set used in a first-round RT-PCR of the TCR CDR3. From the multiplex PCR reads, TCRdb called clonotypes with MiXCR, one entry per CDR3 protein. Among about 760,000 distinct CDR3 sequences, roughly a third were seen once, and the ten largest hold roughly 31%. Sequenced input: blood. These TCRs come from a woman aged 40 to 55 with Graves' hyperthyroidism.

Of note for this clonotype: The CDR3 ends on some other residue instead of the conserved phenylalanine or tryptophan, so this is likely a read error. The rearrangement links TRBV2 to TRBJ2-7; the match to TRBD1 covers 8 bases. Trimming took 9 bases from V and 1 from J; bases not matched to a gene: 8. Germline V gene lookup returns CDR1 SNHLY and CDR2 FYNNEI. CDR3 length: 14 amino acids. The CDR3, as DNA: TGTGCCAGTTATAGGGGACAGGTATCCTACGAGCAGTACCTC. Translating it yields CASYRGQVSYEQYL.

This clonotype was observed a handful of times. The chain recombines TRBV10-3 with TRBJ2-7, with 12 bases lining up with TRBD1. V lost 10 bases, J lost 7 bases, and 11 bases stayed unmatched. The CDR3 is 14 amino acids. Germline loops: CDR1 ENHRY, CDR2 SYGVKD. CDR3 coding DNA: TGTGCCAGCCAGGTGGGACAGGGGGCGTCAGAGCAGTACTTC. It encodes CASQVGQGASEQYF.

This clonotype occurred many times. The CDR3 nucleotides are TGTGCCAGCAGAGACCTTCTATACAGCGGATGGGATGAAAAACTGTTTTTT. Translated, it gives CASRDLLYSGWDEKLFF. The rearrangement uses TRBV7-2 and TRBJ1-4, with unresolved D. Trimming shortened V by 6 bases and J by 6 bases, and 23 bases separated the two germline ends. The germline V gene has CDR1 SGHTA and CDR2 FQGNSA. The CDR3 is 17 residues long.

The chain has TRBV5-1 and TRBJ2-2; 8 bases align to TRBD1. CDR1 is SGHRS and CDR2 is YFSETQ in the germline V gene. The CDR3 loop spans 16 amino acids. The J segment lost 6 bases and the V segment lost 2 bases, leaving 9 bases of the junction unmatched. CDR3 coding DNA: TGCGCCAGCAGCTTTATCGGGACAGGTCCCCCCGGGGAGCTGTTTTTT. Translating it yields CASSFIGTGPPGELFF.

In this sample, this clonotype turned up a few times. The chain is built from TRBV19 and TRBJ1-2; D perhaps matches TRBD1 (5 bases). With 0 bases removed from V and 4 bases from J, the gap between germline ends came to 15 bases. Looked up from germline, CDR1 is LNHDA and CDR2 is SQIVND (reference sequence). CDR3 length: 16 amino acids. Here the CDR3 DNA reads TGTGCCAGTAGTATAGATCTCCAGGGTTATAGCTATGGCTACACCTTC. It codes for CASSIDLQGYSYGYTF.

Points on this clonotype: A read error may produce the germline difference seen at one junction end. The chain employs TRBV9 and TRBJ1-2, with D possibly being TRBD1 (5 bases). Germline CDR1 is SGDLS and CDR2 is YYNGEE. The CDR3 sequence is 12 residues long. The DNA of the CDR3 is TGTGCCAGCAGCAACAGTCTAGGGGACTTTATCTTC. It specifies CASSNSLGDFIF. The full variable domain, in which reference TRBV9 and TRBJ1-2 provide the parts outside the CDR3, is DSGVTQTPKHLITATGQRVTLRCSPRSGDLSVYWYQQSLDQGLQFLIQYYNGEERAKGNILERFSAQQFPDLHSELNLSSLELGDSALYFCASSNSLGDFIFGSGTRLTVV.

This clonotype came up a few times. The rearrangement links TRBV7-8 to TRBJ2-2; 8 nucleotides match TRBD1. The CDR3 has 17 residues. Germline lookup yields CDR1 SGHVS and CDR2 FQNEAQ. V lost 1 base to trimming and J lost 6 bases; unmatched junction nucleotides: 10. The CDR3 DNA follows: TGTGCCAGCAGCTTAGGACCCCGGGACAGGATTGCCGGGGAGCTGTTTTTT. It specifies CASSLGPRDRIAGELFF.

This clonotype was observed at least ten times. The V gene is TRBV6-5, the J gene TRBJ1-2; D perhaps matches TRBD1 (5 bases). Germline-derived CDR1 and CDR2 are MNHEY and SVGAGI. The CDR3 covers 15 residues. V dropped 6 bases and J dropped 4 bases, with 18 bases sitting between them. CDR3 sequence reads: CASRPPGRTVYGYTF. CDR3 sequence (DNA): TGTGCCAGCAGACCTCCGGGACGGACTGTCTATGGCTACACCTTC.

Many counts were recorded for this clonotype. The genes are TRBV7-9 and TRBJ1-4; D remains ambiguous. Per the germline V gene, CDR1 is SEHNR and CDR2 is FQNEAQ (reference sequence). V was cut by 4 bases and J by 5 bases, with 11 bases left in between. CDR3 length: 14 residues. In DNA, the CDR3 is TGTGCCAGCAGCTCCCAGGCAGGAAATGAAAAACTGTTTTTT. As protein: CASSSQAGNEKLFF.

The chain employs TRBV6-5 and TRBJ2-5, with D perhaps matching TRBD1 or TRBD2 (5 bases each). The CDR3 is 17 residues long. Looked up from germline, CDR1 is MNHEY and CDR2 is SVGAGI. V lost 4 bases and J lost 4, with 22 bases in between. The chain's CDR3 is CASSSNSGDGTRETQYF. CDR3 DNA sequence: TGTGCCAGCAGTTCGAATTCCGGGGACGGAACAAGAGAGACCCAGTACTTC.

This sequence joins TRBV20-1 and TRBJ1-6, with D possibly matching TRBD1 (5 bases). The CDR3 totals 19 residues. Germline CDR1 reads DFQATT; CDR2 reads SNEGSKA (reference sequence). Trimming took off 3 bases at V and 4 bases at J, with 25 bases between the two ends. The CDR3 sequence is CSARAPAIRKGPYNSPLHF. The CDR3 nucleotides are TGCAGTGCTAGGGCTCCTGCCATTAGAAAGGGGCCTTATAATTCACCCCTCCACTTT.

The rearrangement joins TRBV12-3 or TRBV12-4 to TRBJ1-5; TRBD1 agrees at 7 bases. The CDR3 totals 14 residues. V trimming: 5 bases; J trimming: 6 bases; junction bases outside the gene matches: 7. The CDR3 coding sequence is TGTGCCAGCAGTGATAGGGGGCAGGGTCAGCCCCAGCATTTT. It is translated as CASSDRGQGQPQHF.

This sequence joins TRBV5-6 and TRBJ2-5; 7 nucleotides align to TRBD2. The germline CDR1 and CDR2 sequences are SGHDT and YYEEEE. Unmatched junction bases numbered 9, after V lost 2 bases and J lost 5 bases. The CDR3 sequence is 15 residues long. The chain's CDR3 is CASSFVGGPSETQYF. The CDR3 DNA sequence: TGTGCCAGCAGCTTCGTGGGAGGGCCTTCGGAGACCCAGTACTTC.

The rearrangement uses TRBV10-3 and TRBJ2-7; D gene unclear. The CDR3 consists of 14 residues. Germline CDR1 and CDR2: ENHRY and SYGVKD. Trimming pared 5 bases from V and 3 bases from J, leaving 14 bases between. The CDR3 sequence is CAISFPPGGYEQYF. The CDR3 DNA follows: TGTGCCATCAGTTTTCCCCCGGGCGGCTACGAGCAGTACTTC.

Ten or more counts support this clonotype. This chain links TRBV7-8 with TRBJ1-5; D is ambiguous. The CDR3 has 14 amino acids. V was shortened by 3 bases and J by 6 bases, with 12 bases between the two germline ends. The germline gives CDR1 SGHVS, CDR2 FQNEAQ. DNA for the CDR3: TGTGCCAGCAGCTTGACAACATCAATTCAGCCCCAGCATTTT. Amino acids: CASSLTTSIQPQHF. Combining the CDR3 with reference TRBV7-8 and TRBJ1-5 gives the whole variable domain GAGVSQSPRYKVAKRGQDVALRCDPISGHVSLFWYQQALGQGPEFLTYFQNEAQLDKSGLPSDRFFAERPEGSVSTLKIQRTQQEDSAVYLCASSLTTSIQPQHFGDGTRLSIL.

This chain uses TRBV25-1 with TRBJ1-2; D perhaps matches TRBD1 (6 bases). This CDR3 is built from 15 residues. V lost 6 bases, J lost 1 base, and 15 bases lay in between. The germline CDR1 and CDR2 sequences are MGHDK and SYGVNS. The CDR3 is CASSHVGQINYGYTF. DNA for the CDR3: TGTGCCAGCAGCCACGTTGGACAGATTAACTATGGCTACACCTTC.

This clonotype was counted ten times or more. The chain uses TRBV9 and TRBJ2-5, with 8 bases lining up with TRBD2. Germline loops: CDR1 SGDLS, CDR2 YYNGEE. This CDR3 contains 14 residues. The junction had 10 bases not matched to a gene; V was cut back by 1 base and J by 11 bases. CDR3 nucleotides: TGTGCCAGCAGCGTACAGGGTAGCGGGATAGCTCAGTACTTC. This codes for CASSVQGSGIAQYF.

This clonotype appeared many times. This chain joins TRBV2 and TRBJ1-6; no reliable D call. The CDR3 sequence is 15 residues long. Trimming left V 5 bases short and J 0 bases short, with 8 bases between. Germline V lookup: CDR1 SNHLY, CDR2 FYNNEI. CDR3 sequence reads: CASSRTSSYNSPLHF. CDR3 DNA sequence: TGTGCCAGCAGTCGGACCAGCTCCTATAATTCACCCCTCCACTTT.

The rearrangement uses TRBV20-1 and TRBJ2-3; D is ambiguous. There are 13 residues in the CDR3. CDR1 DFQATT and CDR2 SNEGSKA come from the germline V gene (reference sequence). V lost 3 bases to trimming and J lost 0 bases, with 7 bases between them. CDR3 residues: CSASRLSTDTQYF. As DNA, the CDR3 is TGCAGTGCTAGCCGGCTTAGCACAGATACGCAGTATTTT.

In its sample, this clonotype was seen many times. The J gene is TRBJ1-2, the V gene TRBV20-1; 11 nucleotides align to TRBD1. CDR3 length equals 13 residues. V dropped 6 bases and J dropped 7; count of bases not matched to a gene: 7. Germline assignment: CDR1 DFQATT and CDR2 SNEGSKA (reference sequence). As DNA, the CDR3 is TGCAGTGCACCGACCGGGACAGGGGGTGGCTACACCTTC. As protein: CSAPTGTGGGYTF.

This clonotype was counted ten times or more. The chain uses TRBV7-2 and TRBJ2-2; D gene ambiguous. The CDR3 spans 14 residues. CDR1 is SGHTA and CDR2 is FQGNSA in the germline V gene. The germline V and J ends were trimmed by 5 bases and 8 bases, with 15 bases remaining between them. The CDR3 region is CASSLWTASGELFF. CDR3 DNA: TGTGCCAGCAGCCTATGGACGGCCTCAGGGGAGCTGTTTTTT.

This clonotype was counted ten times or more. The gene calls are TRBV20-1 and TRBJ2-7, with D possibly TRBD1 on 6 matching bases. In germline, CDR1 is DFQATT, CDR2 SNEGSKA (reference sequence). There are 12 residues in the CDR3. The ends were cut back, 3 bases at V and 2 bases at J, with 8 bases in the middle. CDR3 amino acids: CSARDRAYEQYF. The CDR3 coding sequence is TGCAGTGCTAGGGACAGAGCCTACGAGCAGTACTTC.

The genes are TRBV2 and TRBJ1-2; D call uncertain. CDR3 length: 12 residues. Trimming took off 5 bases at V and 7 bases at J, with 11 bases between the two ends. Per the germline V gene, CDR1 is SNHLY and CDR2 is FYNNEI. Here the CDR3 reads CASSYRGSGYTF. CDR3 DNA: TGTGCCAGCAGTTACCGGGGTAGTGGCTACACCTTC.

This clonotype was seen a few times. It may be a read error: a sequence one base away is much more abundant. The chain uses TRBV24-1 and TRBJ2-2, with 7 bases aligning to TRBD2. Unmatched junction bases numbered 8, after V lost 12 bases and J lost 2 bases. The CDR3 runs 14 residues. Germline loops: CDR1 KGHDR, CDR2 SFDVKD. CDR3 coding DNA: TGTGCCTCCCGGGGGGAGAACAACACCGGGGAGCTGTTTTTT. Translated: CASRGENNTGELFF.

This clonotype was seen many times. This sequence joins TRBV25-1 and TRBJ1-2; D is possibly TRBD1 (6 bases). Germline V gives CDR1 MGHDK, CDR2 SYGVNS. This CDR3 has 17 residues. V lost 4 bases, J lost 2 bases, and 20 bases lay in between. The CDR3 DNA reads TGTGCCAGCAGTGCGCATTTAACAGGGAAGCTAAACTATGGCTACACCTTC. It encodes CASSAHLTGKLNYGYTF.

This clonotype appeared many times. V gene TRBV7-6 combines with J gene TRBJ2-7; D is undetermined. Trimming took 7 bases from V and 0 from J, leaving 13 bases between them. Germline CDR1 SGHVS, CDR2 FNYEAQ. CDR3 length equals 14 residues. The CDR3 loop is CASTRGADSYEQYF. The CDR3, as DNA: TGTGCCAGCACCCGTGGTGCGGACTCCTACGAGCAGTACTTC.

This chain joins TRBV28 and TRBJ2-5; 8 bases fit TRBD1. V trimming: 5 bases; J trimming: 1 base; junction bases outside the gene matches: 15. The CDR3 extends over 18 amino acids. CDR1 is MDHEN and CDR2 is SYDVKM in the germline V gene. DNA for the CDR3: TGTGCCAGCAGTCCCGGACAGGGATCCCTCAAACCCCAAGAGACCCAGTACTTC. It is translated as CASSPGQGSLKPQETQYF.

This clonotype was seen a few times. The chain uses TRBV7-9 and TRBJ2-7; 7 bases map to TRBD1. Looked up from germline, CDR1 is SEHNR and CDR2 is FQNEAQ (reference sequence). V trimming: 5 bases; J trimming: 7 bases; junction bases outside the gene matches: 14. The CDR3 sequence is 15 residues long. Here the CDR3 reads CASSPPGQSYNEQYF. CDR3 sequence (DNA): TGTGCCAGCAGCCCGCCGGGACAGTCCTACAATGAGCAGTACTTC.

This chain links TRBV5-8 with TRBJ1-2, with a possible D match to TRBD1 (5 bases). Between the trimmed V and J ends, which lost 0 bases and 2 bases, there was a span of 11 bases. Germline V gives CDR1 SGHTS, CDR2 YDEGEE. This CDR3 has 15 amino acids. CDR3 protein: CASSLGSGGNYGYTF. The DNA for the CDR3 is TGTGCCAGCAGCTTGGGGTCTGGGGGGAACTATGGCTACACCTTC.

This clonotype was counted at least ten times. This chain joins TRBV19 and TRBJ1-5; 7 bases are a match to TRBD1. The CDR3 length is 16 residues. CDR1 and CDR2 (germline): LNHDA, SQIVND (reference sequence). The ends lost 8 bases at V and 0 bases at J; junction bases unmatched: 10. CDR3 DNA sequence: TGTGCCAGTCGGAAAGACAGGGTGTTTAGCAATCAGCCCCAGCATTTT. Translation gives CASRKDRVFSNQPQHF.